The entry below gives a single T cell receptor beta chain sequence along with its context. Its antigen is currently unknown. The sample comes from a study of radiotherapy plus CTLA-4 blockade in lung cancer. Treatment of patients with chemo-refractory metastatic non-small-cell lung cancer consisted of focal radiation plus CTLA-4 blockade with ipilimumab. The V gene's germline CDR1 is SGHRS and CDR2 YFSETQ. The CDR3 loop spans 16 amino acids. V lost 0 bases, J lost 8 bases, and 12 bases stayed unmatched. Study-level findings and limits: Interferon-beta and early blood T cell clone dynamics reportedly predicted response best. After treatment with radiotherapy plus ipilimumab, TCR clones that came from the tumor expanded in blood.

Clones were read by immunoSEQ multiplex PCR, and TCRdb kept only the in-frame ones, dropping some. There are 65,000 to 95,000 clones in the sample; around 84% occur only once, and 0.85% to 0.95% lies in the top ten. The sample here was peripheral blood, taken from a patient treated with radiotherapy plus ipilimumab. The chain carries TRBV5-1 and TRBJ2-3; TRBD1 aligns across 7 bases. The sequence was obtained from a human donor with non-small cell lung cancer who had stable disease on radiotherapy plus ipilimumab. The CDR3: CASSLEWGKSGGTQYF. In nucleotides, the CDR3 is TGCGCCAGCAGCTTGGAATGGGGCAAATCAGGGGGTACGCAGTATTTT.